The clone carrying this T cell receptor (beta chain) was found a few times. What it recognizes is unknown. Individual cDNA molecules were tagged with unique molecular identifiers, the study reported. Each CDR3 protein gets one entry after TCRdb re-called the 5' RACE reads with MiXCR. The sample lists tens of thousands of distinct CDR3 sequences, roughly 15% seen once, with 0.58% in the top ten. The data were obtained in a study of early T cells in non-severe SARS-CoV-2 infection. Study background: The study sequenced bulk RNA from unsorted whole blood, with chains unpaired. Study-level points and caveats: The matching step, a VDJdb search, favored anti-spike CD8 responses and missed private and CD4 specificities.

Trimming took 4 bases from V and 5 from J, leaving 11 bases between them. The germline CDR1 and CDR2 sequences are SQVTM and ANQGSEA. The CDR3 runs 13 residues. Sequencing was carried out using whole blood. The receptor's source is an adult who was a healthcare worker with PCR-confirmed SARS-CoV-2 infection or an uninfected control (not recorded which). The rearrangement links TRBV29-1 to TRBJ1-4, with D tentatively TRBD1 (6 bases). For the CDR3, the DNA is TGCAGCGTTGCCCGGGGGCCAAATGAAAAACTGTTTTTT. Its translation is CSVARGPNEKLFF.